One sample yielded the 32 T cell receptor beta chains listed below, sequenced in a study of blood T cell repertoires in COVID-19. TCRdb's table, derived via immunoSEQ multiplex PCR, lists solely in-frame clones and lacks some. The data hold 75,000 to 100,000 clones, with more than 75% observed a single time. The sequenced sample consisted of peripheral blood. These receptors were obtained from a man aged 45-65 years with active or convalescent COVID-19.

The V and J genes are TRBV12-3 or TRBV12-4 and TRBJ2-3; D not resolved. With 6 bases removed from V and 2 bases from J, the gap between germline ends came to 6 bases. The CDR3 consists of 12 residues. Written as DNA, the CDR3 is TGTGCCAGCAGAGACAACACAGATACGCAGTATTTT. The encoded protein is CASRDNTDTQYF.

The genes are TRBV15 and TRBJ1-5; 7 bases align to TRBD1. This CDR3 has 15 residues. The germline gives CDR1 LNHNV, CDR2 YYDKDF (reference sequence). V was pared by 3 bases and J by 6 bases, with 8 bases of the junction left unmatched. The CDR3 region is CATSSETGSVQPQHF. CDR3 sequence (DNA): TGTGCCACCAGCAGCGAGACAGGGTCAGTTCAGCCCCAGCATTTT.

The chain is built from TRBV5-6 and TRBJ1-5; D remains unclear. Between the trimmed V and J ends, which lost 3 bases and 6 bases, there was a span of 7 bases. Germline lookup yields CDR1 SGHDT and CDR2 YYEEEE. The CDR3 has 12 residues. The CDR3 nucleotides are TGTGCCAGCAGCTCCCTGAGTCAGCCCCAGCATTTT. This encodes CASSSLSQPQHF.

The V and J genes are TRBV2 and TRBJ1-2; TRBD1 matches 9 bases. CDR3 length: 14 amino acids. CDR1 and CDR2 from the germline V gene are SNHLY and FYNNEI. Trimming cost V 4 bases and J 7 bases; bases outside gene matches: 7. The CDR3 sequence: CASSVQGARGGYTF. In DNA, the CDR3 is TGTGCCAGCAGTGTACAGGGGGCGCGGGGTGGCTACACCTTC.

The chain joins TRBV5-1 to TRBJ2-1; 13 bases are a match to TRBD2. The CDR3 is 16 residues long. With V trimmed by 2 bases and J by 5 bases, 4 bases remained unmatched. The germline V gene encodes CDR1 SGHRS and CDR2 YFSETQ. CDR3 DNA sequence: TGCGCCAGCAGCTTCACGACTAGCGGGGGGAACAATGAGCAGTTCTTC. Its protein is CASSFTTSGGNNEQFF.

The rearrangement joins TRBV7-2 to TRBJ2-5, with D tentatively TRBD1 (5 bases). The V gene lost 5 bases and the J gene lost 5 bases, with 12 bases spanning the gap. Germline CDR1 reads SGHTA; CDR2 reads FQGNSA. The CDR3 runs to 13 residues. CDR3 DNA: TGTGCCAGCAGCACGACCTCAGGGGAGACCCAGTACTTC. Encoded protein: CASSTTSGETQYF.

The chain is built from TRBV7-2 and TRBJ2-7, with 8 bases identical to TRBD1. The germline V gene encodes CDR1 SGHTA and CDR2 FQGNSA. V lost 4 bases, J lost 3 bases, and 11 bases stayed unmatched. The CDR3 length is 16 residues. The DNA for the CDR3 is TGTGCCAGCAGCTCGCTGTTGACAGGGGTTGGCTACGAGCAGTACTTC. Protein product: CASSSLLTGVGYEQYF. The whole variable domain, remainder taken from reference TRBV7-2 and TRBJ2-7, is GAGVSQSPSNKVTEKGKDVELRCDPISGHTALYWYRQSLGQGLEFLIYFQGNSAPDKSGLPSDRFSAERTGGSVSTLTIQRTQQEDSAVYLCASSSLLTGVGYEQYFGPGTRLTVT.

The chain carries TRBV7-9 and TRBJ2-1; 7 positions agree with TRBD1. The germline V gene has CDR1 SEHNR and CDR2 FQNEAQ (reference sequence). The CDR3 contains 14 residues. V lost 6 bases, J lost 6 bases, and 8 bases stayed unmatched. DNA for the CDR3: TGTGCCAGCAGTCGACAGGGCGGGTTCAATGAGCAGTTCTTC. This gives the protein CASSRQGGFNEQFF.

The chain employs TRBV18 and TRBJ2-7, with D tentatively TRBD2 (5 bases). The CDR3 has 15 amino acids. V shed 2 bases and J shed 0 bases, with 11 bases lying between them. Germline assignment: CDR1 KGHSH and CDR2 LQKENI. CDR3 in amino acids: CASSPGSKDSYEQYF. The CDR3, as DNA: TGTGCCAGCTCACCAGGGAGCAAGGACTCCTACGAGCAGTACTTC. The whole variable domain, remainder taken from reference TRBV18 and TRBJ2-7, is NAGVMQNPRHLVRRRGQEARLRCSPMKGHSHVYWYRQLPEEGLKFMVYLQKENIIDESGMPKERFSAEFPKEGPSILRIQQVVRGDSAAYFCASSPGSKDSYEQYFGPGTRLTVT.

This rearrangement joins TRBV12-3 or TRBV12-4 to TRBJ1-1; D might be TRBD1 (5 bases). Trimming took 1 base from V and 5 from J, leaving 8 bases between them. The CDR3 totals 13 residues. Here the CDR3 DNA reads TGTGCCAGCAGTTTAGAGACAGCAACTGAAGCTTTCTTT. It translates to CASSLETATEAFF.

V gene TRBV19 combines with J gene TRBJ1-5, with 10 nucleotides matching TRBD1. The CDR3 totals 20 residues. Germline lookup yields CDR1 LNHDA and CDR2 SQIVND (reference sequence). The junction had 15 bases not matched to a gene; V was cut back by 2 bases and J by 2 bases. The CDR3 loop reads CASSIPRDRGFGAGNQPQHF. DNA for the CDR3: TGTGCCAGTAGTATACCCCGGGACAGGGGTTTCGGAGCTGGCAATCAGCCCCAGCATTTT.

The chain has TRBV15 and TRBJ2-5, with 7 bases identical to TRBD2. J lost 5 bases, V lost 4 bases, and 13 bases had no gene match. Germline assignment: CDR1 LNHNV and CDR2 YYDKDF (reference sequence). The CDR3 length is 16 residues. CDR3 nucleotide sequence: TGTGCCACCAGCAAGACGGATAGAGCGGGGATCGAGACCCAGTACTTC. Protein product: CATSKTDRAGIETQYF.

A few counts support this clone. The gene calls are TRBV28 and TRBJ1-6; D uncertain. The V end was cut by 1 base, the J end by 16 bases, with 11 bases between. The CDR3 length is 12 residues. CDR1 and CDR2 from the germline V gene are MDHEN and SYDVKM. This CDR3 is CASSLLGSQLHF. CDR3 coding DNA: TGTGCCAGCAGTTTATTGGGCTCCCAACTCCACTTT. Based on the CDR3 plus reference TRBV28 and TRBJ1-6, the full variable domain is DVKVTQSSRYLVKRTGEKVFLECVQDMDHENMFWYRQDPGLGLRLIYFSYDVKMKEKGDIPEGYSVSREKKERFSLILESASTNQTSMYLCASSLLGSQLHFGNGTRLTVT.

The rearrangement links TRBV6-5 to TRBJ1-2, with D maybe TRBD1 (5 bases). The CDR3 has 14 residues. The germline V and J ends were trimmed by 2 bases and 0 bases, with 7 bases remaining between them. The germline V gene has CDR1 MNHEY and CDR2 SVGAGI. CDR3: CASSYGATNYGYTF. The CDR3 coding sequence is TGTGCCAGCAGTTACGGGGCGACTAACTATGGCTACACCTTC.

This chain joins TRBV5-6 and TRBJ2-1; 12 bases match TRBD2. Germline values: CDR1 SGHDT, CDR2 YYEEEE. J was trimmed by 3 bases and V by 0 bases; bases with no gene match: 4. The CDR3 runs 17 residues. The CDR3 loop is CASSLARLAGDYNEQFF. The DNA for the CDR3 is TGTGCCAGCAGCTTGGCGAGACTAGCGGGGGACTACAATGAGCAGTTCTTC.

This clone was recorded only once. The CDR3 region is CASSDRGLTDTQYF. The CDR3 nucleotides are TGTGCCAGCAGCGACAGGGGGCTGACAGATACGCAGTATTTT. The J gene is TRBJ2-3, the V gene TRBV7-2; 10 nucleotides line up with TRBD1. Germline V lookup: CDR1 SGHTA, CDR2 FQGNSA. The ends lost 5 bases at V and 3 bases at J; junction bases unmatched: 2. The CDR3 extends over 14 amino acids.

This clone was observed a handful of times. The chain couples TRBV30 to TRBJ1-1; D is unresolved. V lost 0 bases, J lost 8 bases, and 7 bases lay in between. The CDR3 runs to 11 residues. From germline, CDR1 is GTSNPN and CDR2 SVGIG (reference sequence). The CDR3: CAWSVSIEAFF. The CDR3 region has the DNA TGTGCCTGGAGTGTTAGTATAGAAGCTTTCTTT.

The chain uses TRBV27 and TRBJ1-6; D is unclear. Germline-derived CDR1 and CDR2 are MNHEY and SMNVEV (reference sequence). Trimming left V 6 bases short and J 0 bases short, with 12 bases between. The CDR3 spans 16 residues. The CDR3 DNA follows: TGTGCCAGCAGCCTCAGGCCGAGCTCCTATAATTCACCCCTCCACTTT. This encodes CASSLRPSSYNSPLHF.

The V call is TRBV10-1, the J call TRBJ2-5, with D possibly being TRBD2 (6 bases). The CDR3 runs to 12 residues. V lost 5 bases, J lost 4 bases, and 8 bases lay in between. The V gene's germline CDR1 is WNHNN and CDR2 SYGVQD (reference sequence). CDR3 amino acids: CASSYGGETQYF. The CDR3 DNA reads as TGCGCCAGCAGTTACGGGGGAGAGACCCAGTACTTC.

The chain recombines TRBV6-5 with TRBJ1-4; 8 bases line up with TRBD1. Unmatched junction bases numbered 10, after V lost 5 bases and J lost 14 bases. In germline, CDR1 is MNHEY, CDR2 SVGAGI. The CDR3 is 13 amino acids. CDR3 in DNA: TGTGCCAGCAGTCTGGGGGACCGGGACAGGCTGTTTTTT. Translation: CASSLGDRDRLFF.

This chain links TRBV9 with TRBJ2-3, with 9 bases lining up with TRBD2. This CDR3 is 18 amino acids long. J gave up 6 bases and V 3 bases, and 17 bases lay outside the gene matches. From germline, CDR1 is SGDLS and CDR2 YYNGEE. The CDR3 spells CASSAGAGLAGRGDTQYF. CDR3 DNA: TGTGCCAGCAGCGCTGGCGCGGGACTAGCCGGGAGGGGGGATACGCAGTATTTT. Based on the CDR3 plus reference TRBV9 and TRBJ2-3, the full variable domain is DSGVTQTPKHLITATGQRVTLRCSPRSGDLSVYWYQQSLDQGLQFLIQYYNGEERAKGNILERFSAQQFPDLHSELNLSSLELGDSALYFCASSAGAGLAGRGDTQYFGPGTRLTVL.

V gene TRBV11-2 combines with J gene TRBJ2-5; 14 nucleotides align to TRBD2. In germline, CDR1 is SGHAT, CDR2 FQNNGV. The CDR3 runs 17 residues. Trimming at V came to 5 bases and at J to 2 bases, leaving 7 bases not matched to a gene. In DNA, the CDR3 is TGTGCCAGCAGCATGGGGACTAGCGGGGGCCTACAAGAGACCCAGTACTTC. Protein product: CASSMGTSGGLQETQYF.

This sequence joins TRBV14 and TRBJ1-4, with a tentative D call TRBD1 (6 bases). This CDR3 has 16 amino acids. V shed 4 bases and J shed 8 bases, with 20 bases lying between them. Germline CDR1 and CDR2: SGHDN and FVKESK. CDR3 nucleotides: TGTGCCAGCAGCCGTCGAGCTACAGGGCTAGGGGAAAAACTGTTTTTT. Translation gives CASSRRATGLGEKLFF.

The chain combines TRBV5-1 with TRBJ2-1; the match to TRBD1 covers 10 bases. The CDR3 is made up of 13 amino acids. With 4 bases clipped from V and 9 bases from J, the junction kept 4 bases outside the gene matches. Looked up from germline, CDR1 is SGHRS and CDR2 is YFSETQ. As DNA, the CDR3 is TGCGCCAGCAGCAACCGACAGGGGGCTGAGCAGTTCTTC. It codes for CASSNRQGAEQFF.

V and J are TRBV10-3 and TRBJ2-1; the D gene is possibly TRBD1 (7 bases). The V gene lost 6 bases and the J gene lost 6 bases, with 12 bases spanning the gap. Germline V gives CDR1 ENHRY, CDR2 SYGVKD. CDR3 length equals 13 residues. The CDR3 bases are TGTGCCATCAGGGCAGGGGGAGGCAATGAGCAGTTCTTC. Protein: CAIRAGGGNEQFF.

The chain is built from TRBV24-1 and TRBJ2-1; possible D gene TRBD1, 6 bases. Between the trimmed V and J ends, which lost 1 base and 4 bases, there was a span of 13 bases. This CDR3 comprises 16 residues. The germline CDR1 and CDR2 sequences are KGHDR and SFDVKD. CDR3 amino acids: CATSDFRPGEYNEQFF. CDR3 sequence (DNA): TGTGCCACCAGTGATTTCAGGCCAGGGGAATACAATGAGCAGTTCTTC.

This sequence joins TRBV27 and TRBJ1-5; 9 bases align to TRBD1. The CDR3 is made up of 14 amino acids. V shed 2 bases, J shed 7 bases, and the junction held 3 bases outside the gene matches. The V gene's germline CDR1 is MNHEY and CDR2 SMNVEV (reference sequence). CDR3 DNA sequence: TGTGCCAGCAGTTTAAGGGACAGGGAGCAGCCCCAGCATTTT. Encoded protein: CASSLRDREQPQHF.

Concerning this clone itself: One end of the junction varies from germline; a read error may be responsible. The chain has TRBV4-1 and TRBJ1-2; a weak D match, TRBD1 (6 bases). There are 14 residues in the CDR3. Germline V gene lookup returns CDR1 MGHRA and CDR2 YSYEKL. CDR3 sequence: CASSQAVGGQPGPF. The CDR3, as DNA: TGCGCCAGCAGCCAAGCCGTAGGTGGACAGCCTGGACCTTTC.

The rearrangement joins TRBV28 to TRBJ2-7, with 8 nucleotides matching TRBD1. The CDR3 extends over 13 amino acids. Germline values: CDR1 MDHEN, CDR2 SYDVKM. Trimming removed 5 bases from V and 2 bases from J; junction bases left unmatched: 2. Here the CDR3 DNA reads TGTGCCAGCAGTACGGACAGGGCCTACGAGCAGTACGTC. Its translation is CASSTDRAYEQYV.

This clone was seen a few times. V usage is TRBV6-5 and J usage is TRBJ2-7, with 8 bases matching TRBD1. Germline CDR1 is MNHEY and CDR2 is SVGAGI. The junction had 13 bases not matched to a gene; V was cut back by 8 bases and J by 7 bases. The CDR3 totals 14 residues. The CDR3 DNA is TGTGCCAGCTGGAGGGGGCAGGGGGCAGGAGAGCAGTACTTC. Encoded protein: CASWRGQGAGEQYF.

The V call is TRBV6-5, the J call TRBJ1-1, with a tentative D call TRBD1 (6 bases). From germline, CDR1 is MNHEY and CDR2 SVGAGI. With 6 bases removed from V and 7 bases from J, the gap between germline ends came to 18 bases. The CDR3 covers 14 residues. This chain's CDR3 is CASSPRGRGGEAFF. As DNA, the CDR3 is TGTGCCAGCAGCCCACGGGGGAGGGGGGGTGAAGCTTTCTTT.

This clone was recorded a few times. The V gene is TRBV2, the J gene TRBJ2-1; D not resolved. V lost 3 bases to trimming and J lost 10 bases, with 10 bases between them. This CDR3 has 12 residues. Germline lookup yields CDR1 SNHLY and CDR2 FYNNEI. The CDR3 coding sequence is TGTGCCAGCAGTGACAACAGACCCGAGCAGTTCTTC. It specifies CASSDNRPEQFF.